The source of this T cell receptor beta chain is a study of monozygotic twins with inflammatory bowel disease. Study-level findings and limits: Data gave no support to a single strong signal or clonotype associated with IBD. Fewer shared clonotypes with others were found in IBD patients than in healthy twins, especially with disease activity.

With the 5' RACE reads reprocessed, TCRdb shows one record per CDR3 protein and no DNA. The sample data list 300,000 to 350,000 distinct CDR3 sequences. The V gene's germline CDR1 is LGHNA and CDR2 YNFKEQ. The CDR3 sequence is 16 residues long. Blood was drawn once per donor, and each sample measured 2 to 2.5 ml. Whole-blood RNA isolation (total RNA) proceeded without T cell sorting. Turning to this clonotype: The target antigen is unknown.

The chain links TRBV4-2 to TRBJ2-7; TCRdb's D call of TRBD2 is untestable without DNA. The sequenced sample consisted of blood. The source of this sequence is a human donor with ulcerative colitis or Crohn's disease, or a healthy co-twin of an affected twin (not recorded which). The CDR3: CASSHLEREISYEQYF.